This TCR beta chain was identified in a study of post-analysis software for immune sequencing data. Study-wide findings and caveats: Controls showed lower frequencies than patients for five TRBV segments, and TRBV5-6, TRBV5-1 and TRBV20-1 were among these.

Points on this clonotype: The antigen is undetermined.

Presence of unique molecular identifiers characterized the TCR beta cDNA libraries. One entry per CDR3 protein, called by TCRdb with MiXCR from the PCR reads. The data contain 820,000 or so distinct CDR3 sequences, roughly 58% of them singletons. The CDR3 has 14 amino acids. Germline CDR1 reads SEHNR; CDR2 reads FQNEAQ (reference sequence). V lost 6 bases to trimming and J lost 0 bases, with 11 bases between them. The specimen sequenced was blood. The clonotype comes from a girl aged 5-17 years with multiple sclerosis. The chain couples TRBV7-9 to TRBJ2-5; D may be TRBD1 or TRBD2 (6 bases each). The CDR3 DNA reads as TGTGCCAGCAGACCGGGGGCGAACCAAGAGACCCAGTACTTC. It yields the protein CASRPGANQETQYF.